This T cell receptor beta chain was captured by sequencing in a study of blood T cell repertoires in COVID-19. Study details: Material from acute and convalescent COVID-19 was sourced from the United States, Italy and Spain. PBMCs, B-cell-depleted T cells, or T cells were the source of the cDNA or gDNA that made up the material.

With V trimmed by 5 bases and J by 1 base, 7 bases remained unmatched. This CDR3 region has 16 residues. CDR1 is WSHSY and CDR2 is SAAADI in the germline V gene. In the authors' workflow: Counts of nucleated cells, estimated from reference gene primer amplification, were obtained. This table comes from immunoSEQ multiplex PCR, and its TCRdb copy is limited to in-frame clones, with some not included. V and J calls plus clone size are reproduced from that table; the DNA served to infer D and trimming. The sample contains about 130,000 clones, around 87% of which appear only once. This TCR was recovered from an older woman with acute or convalescent COVID-19. Sequencing was done on a sample of peripheral blood. V gene TRBV10-2 combines with J gene TRBJ2-3, with 9 positions matching TRBD2. CDR3 DNA: TGCGCCAGCAGTTTGGGCGGGAGGGCCGGCACAGATACGCAGTATTTT. This codes for CASSLGGRAGTDTQYF.